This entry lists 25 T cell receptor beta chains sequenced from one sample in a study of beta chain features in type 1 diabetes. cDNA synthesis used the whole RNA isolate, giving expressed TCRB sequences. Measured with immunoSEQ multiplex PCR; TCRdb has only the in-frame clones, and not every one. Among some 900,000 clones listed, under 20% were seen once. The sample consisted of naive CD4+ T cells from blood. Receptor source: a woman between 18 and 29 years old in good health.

The CDR3 reads CASSVAWTEAFF. The DNA of the CDR3 is TGTGCCAGCAGCGTAGCTTGGACAGAAGCTTTCTTT. The V call is TRBV9, the J call TRBJ1-1; D perhaps matches TRBD1 (5 bases). The CDR3 spans 12 residues. Germline V gene lookup returns CDR1 SGDLS and CDR2 YYNGEE. V lost 0 bases, J lost 8 bases, and 8 bases lay in between.

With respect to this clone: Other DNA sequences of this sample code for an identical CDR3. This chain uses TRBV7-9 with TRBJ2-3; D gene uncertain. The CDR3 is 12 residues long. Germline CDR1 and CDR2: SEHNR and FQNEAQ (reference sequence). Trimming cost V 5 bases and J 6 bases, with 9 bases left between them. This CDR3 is CASSLLSDTQYF. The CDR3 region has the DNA TGTGCCAGCAGCCTGCTTTCGGATACGCAGTATTTT.

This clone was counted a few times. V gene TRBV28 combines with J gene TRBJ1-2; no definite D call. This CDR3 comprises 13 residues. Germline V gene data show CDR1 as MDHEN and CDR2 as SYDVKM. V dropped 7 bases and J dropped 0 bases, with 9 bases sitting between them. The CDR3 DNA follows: TGTGCCAGCACCCGATTAGCTAACTATGGCTACACCTTC. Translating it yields CASTRLANYGYTF.

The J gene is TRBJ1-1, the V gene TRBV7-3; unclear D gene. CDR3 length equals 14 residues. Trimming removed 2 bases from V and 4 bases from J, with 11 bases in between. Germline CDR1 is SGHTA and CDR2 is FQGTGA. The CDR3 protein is CASSLRAEGTEAFF. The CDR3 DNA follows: TGTGCCAGCAGCTTACGGGCAGAGGGCACTGAAGCTTTCTTT.

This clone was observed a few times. The CDR3 sequence is CASSKDEREGHDTQYF. The CDR3 coding sequence is TGTGCCAGCAGCAAGGATGAGCGGGAGGGCCACGATACGCAGTATTTT. The genes are TRBV5-4 and TRBJ2-3; TRBD2 agrees at 10 bases. Germline V lookup: CDR1 SGHNT, CDR2 YYREEE (reference sequence). The CDR3 is 16 residues long. Unmatched junction bases numbered 11, after V lost 4 bases and J lost 6 bases.

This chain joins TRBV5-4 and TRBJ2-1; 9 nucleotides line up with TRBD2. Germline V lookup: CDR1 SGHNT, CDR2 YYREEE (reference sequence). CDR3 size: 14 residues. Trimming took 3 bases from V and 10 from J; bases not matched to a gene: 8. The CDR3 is CASSSPILAGEQFF. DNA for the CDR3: TGTGCCAGCAGCTCACCGATCCTAGCGGGAGAGCAGTTCTTC. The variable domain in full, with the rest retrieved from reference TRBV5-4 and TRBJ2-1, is ETGVTQSPTHLIKTRGQQVTLRCSSQSGHNTVSWYQQALGQGPQFIFQYYREEENGRGNFPPRFSGLQFPNYSSELNVNALELDDSALYLCASSSPILAGEQFFGPGTRLTVL.

The CDR3 here is CASSGDRAYQPQHF. CDR3 coding DNA: TGTGCCAGCAGTGGAGACAGAGCCTATCAGCCCCAGCATTTT. The J gene is TRBJ1-5, the V gene TRBV2; tentative D call: TRBD1 (5 bases). Germline V gene data show CDR1 as SNHLY and CDR2 as FYNNEI. Trimming stripped 4 bases from V and 5 bases from J, with 12 bases between. The CDR3 has 14 amino acids.

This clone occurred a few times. CDR3 amino acids: CASSFNEGANVLTF. The CDR3 nucleotides read TGTGCCAGCAGCTTTAATGAAGGGGCCAACGTCCTGACTTTC. The V gene is TRBV5-4, the J gene TRBJ2-6; no definite D call. The CDR3 contains 14 residues. V was clipped by 2 bases and J by 4 bases, with 7 bases between them. CDR1 is SGHNT, CDR2 YYREEE, per germline (reference sequence).

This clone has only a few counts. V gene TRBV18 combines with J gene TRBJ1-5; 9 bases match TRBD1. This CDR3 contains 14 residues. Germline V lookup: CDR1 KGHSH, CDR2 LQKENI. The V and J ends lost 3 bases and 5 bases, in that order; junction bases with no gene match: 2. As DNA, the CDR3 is TGTGCCAGCTCACCGGACAGGGGATATCAGCCCCAGCATTTT. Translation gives CASSPDRGYQPQHF.

As DNA, the CDR3 is TGTGCCACCAGCAGAGAAACTAGCGCATCCTACAATGAGCAGTTCTTC. As protein: CATSRETSASYNEQFF. The V and J genes are TRBV15 and TRBJ2-1; 7 bases align to TRBD2. V trimming: 0 bases; J trimming: 1 base; junction bases outside the gene matches: 3. Germline CDR1 and CDR2: LNHNV and YYDKDF (reference sequence). This CDR3 is built from 16 residues. The full variable domain, rest sourced from reference TRBV15 and TRBJ2-1, is DAMVIQNPRYQVTQFGKPVTLSCSQTLNHNVMYWYQQKSSQAPKLLFHYYDKDFNNEADTPDNFQSRRPNTSFCFLDIRSPGLGDTAMYLCATSRETSASYNEQFFGPGTRLTVL.

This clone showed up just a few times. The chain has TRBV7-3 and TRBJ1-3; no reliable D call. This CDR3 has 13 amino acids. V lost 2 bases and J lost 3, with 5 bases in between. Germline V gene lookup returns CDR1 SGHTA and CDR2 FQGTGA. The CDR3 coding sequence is TGTGCCAGCAGCTTATCGTTTGGAAACACCATATATTTT. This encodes CASSLSFGNTIYF.

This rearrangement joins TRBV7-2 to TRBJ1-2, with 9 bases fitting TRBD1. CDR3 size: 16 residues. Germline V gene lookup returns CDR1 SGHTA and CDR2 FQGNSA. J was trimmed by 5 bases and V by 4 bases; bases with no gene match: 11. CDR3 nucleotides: TGTGCCAGCAGCTCTTATTCTGGAGGACAGGGGTATGGCTACACCTTC. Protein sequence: CASSSYSGGQGYGYTF.

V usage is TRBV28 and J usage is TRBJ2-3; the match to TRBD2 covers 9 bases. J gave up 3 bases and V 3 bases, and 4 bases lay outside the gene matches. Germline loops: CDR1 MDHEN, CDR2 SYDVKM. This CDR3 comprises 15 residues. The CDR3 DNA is TGTGCCAGCAGTTTCGTGCTAGCGGGAACAGATACGCAGTATTTT. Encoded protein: CASSFVLAGTDTQYF.

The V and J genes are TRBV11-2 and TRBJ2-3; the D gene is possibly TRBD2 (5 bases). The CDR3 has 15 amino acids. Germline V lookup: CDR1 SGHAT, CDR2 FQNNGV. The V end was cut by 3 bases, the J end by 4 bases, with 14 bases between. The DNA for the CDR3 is TGTGCCAGCAGCTTCGCCAGCGGTTGGCCAGATACGCAGTATTTT. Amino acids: CASSFASGWPDTQYF.

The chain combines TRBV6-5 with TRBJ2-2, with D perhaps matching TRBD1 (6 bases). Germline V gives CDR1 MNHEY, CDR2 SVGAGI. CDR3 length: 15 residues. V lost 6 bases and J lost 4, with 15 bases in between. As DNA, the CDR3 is TGTGCCAGCAGGACTCCAGGGGAAGTCACCGGGGAGCTGTTTTTT. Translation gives CASRTPGEVTGELFF.

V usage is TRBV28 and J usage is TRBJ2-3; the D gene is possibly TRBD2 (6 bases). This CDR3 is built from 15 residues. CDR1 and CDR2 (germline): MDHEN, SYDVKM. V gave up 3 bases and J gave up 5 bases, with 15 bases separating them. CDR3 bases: TGTGCCAGCAGTTTGGAGGCGGGAATTAGAGATACGCAGTATTTT. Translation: CASSLEAGIRDTQYF.

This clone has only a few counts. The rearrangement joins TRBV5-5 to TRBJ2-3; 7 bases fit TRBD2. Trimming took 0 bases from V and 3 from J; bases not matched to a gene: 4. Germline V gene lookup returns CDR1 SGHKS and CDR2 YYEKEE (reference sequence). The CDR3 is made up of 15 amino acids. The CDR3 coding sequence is TGTGCCAGCAGCTTGGGTAATAGCGGGACAGATACGCAGTATTTT. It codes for CASSLGNSGTDTQYF. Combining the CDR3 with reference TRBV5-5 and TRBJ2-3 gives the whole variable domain DAGVTQSPTHLIKTRGQQVTLRCSPISGHKSVSWYQQVLGQGPQFIFQYYEKEERGRGNFPDRFSARQFPNYSSELNVNALLLGDSALYLCASSLGNSGTDTQYFGPGTRLTVL.

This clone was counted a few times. CDR3 DNA: TGCGCCAGCAGCCTAACGTCCGGGACAGGGGGCGATGGCTACACCTTC. Translation gives CASSLTSGTGGDGYTF. The rearrangement links TRBV5-1 to TRBJ1-2, with 12 bases aligning to TRBD1. This CDR3 has 16 amino acids. The germline V gene encodes CDR1 SGHRS and CDR2 YFSETQ. The trim removed 4 bases at V and 6 bases at J, leaving 10 bases unmatched.

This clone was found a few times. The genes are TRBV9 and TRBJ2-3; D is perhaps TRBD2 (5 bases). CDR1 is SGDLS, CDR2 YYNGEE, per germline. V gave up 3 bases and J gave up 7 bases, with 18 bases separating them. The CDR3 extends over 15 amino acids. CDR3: CASSALDSVLNTQYF. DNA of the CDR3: TGTGCCAGCAGCGCCCTGGACTCCGTTTTAAATACGCAGTATTTT.

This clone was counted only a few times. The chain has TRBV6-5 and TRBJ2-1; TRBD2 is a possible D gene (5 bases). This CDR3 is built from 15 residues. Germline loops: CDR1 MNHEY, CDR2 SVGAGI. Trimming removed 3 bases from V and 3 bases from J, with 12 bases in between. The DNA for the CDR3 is TGTGCCAGCAGTTATGGTGCGAGCGGCTACAATGAGCAGTTCTTC. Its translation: CASSYGASGYNEQFF.

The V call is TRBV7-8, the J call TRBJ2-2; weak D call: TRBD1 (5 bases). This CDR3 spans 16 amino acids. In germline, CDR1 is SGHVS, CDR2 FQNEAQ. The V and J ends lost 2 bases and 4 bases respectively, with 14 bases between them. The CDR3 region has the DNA TGTGCCAGCAGCTTACGCCCAGGGATTATCACCGGGGAGCTGTTTTTT. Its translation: CASSLRPGIITGELFF.

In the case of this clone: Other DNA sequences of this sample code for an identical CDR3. The CDR3: CATSRGPGTGTGTQYF. The CDR3, as DNA: TGTGCCACCAGCAGAGGTCCCGGAACAGGGACTGGGACCCAGTACTTC. The V call is TRBV15, the J call TRBJ2-5, with D tentatively TRBD1 or TRBD2 (6 bases each). CDR1 is LNHNV and CDR2 is YYDKDF in the germline V gene (reference sequence). Trimming removed 1 base from V and 7 bases from J, with 19 bases in between. CDR3 size: 16 residues.

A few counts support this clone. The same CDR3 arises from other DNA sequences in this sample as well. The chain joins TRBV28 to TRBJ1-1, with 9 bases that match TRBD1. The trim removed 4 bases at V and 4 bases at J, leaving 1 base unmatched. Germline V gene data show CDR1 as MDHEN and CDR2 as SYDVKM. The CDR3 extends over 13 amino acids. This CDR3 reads CASSSGQGTEAFF. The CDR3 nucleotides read TGTGCCAGCAGTTCGGGACAGGGCACTGAAGCTTTCTTT.

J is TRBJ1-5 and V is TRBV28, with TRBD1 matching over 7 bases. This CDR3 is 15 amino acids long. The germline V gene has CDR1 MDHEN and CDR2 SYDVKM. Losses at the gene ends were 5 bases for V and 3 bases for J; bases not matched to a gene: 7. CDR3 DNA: TGTGCCAGCAGTCCGCCGGGACAGATCAATCAGCCCCAGCATTTT. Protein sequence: CASSPPGQINQPQHF.

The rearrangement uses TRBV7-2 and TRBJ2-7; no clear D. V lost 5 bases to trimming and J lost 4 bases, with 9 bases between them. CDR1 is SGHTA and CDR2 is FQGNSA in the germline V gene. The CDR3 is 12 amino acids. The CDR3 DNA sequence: TGTGCCAGCAGCCAATTCGAGTACGAGCAGTACTTC. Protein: CASSQFEYEQYF.